This TCR beta chain was documented in a study of cytomegalovirus exposure and HLA in healthy donors. Study-wide background: The roughly 670 first-cohort repertoires shared a platform with the 120 or so validation repertoires, as reported in a later analysis.

Germline V gives CDR1 MGHRA, CDR2 YSYEKL. The V end lost 4 bases, the J end lost 6 bases, and 10 bases lay between the germline ends. The CDR3 is 13 residues long. Sequenced by immunoSEQ multiplex PCR; TCRdb stores in-frame clones only, minus some. The sample lists roughly 82,000 clones, roughly 93% seen once, with 0.65% to 0.8% in the top ten. The clonotype comes from a man aged 18 to 29 in good health and CMV-seronegative. This chain connects TRBV4-1 to TRBJ2-1; possible D gene TRBD1, 5 bases. Sequenced material: PBMCs. In DNA, the CDR3 is TGCGCCAGCAGCCTCCAGGGTCTCAATGAGCAGTTCTTC. It translates to CASSLQGLNEQFF.